The 10 T cell receptor beta chains below all came from one sample that was sequenced in a study of cytomegalovirus exposure and HLA in healthy donors. The PCR had 60 Vbeta and 13 Jbeta primers. The assay was immunoSEQ multiplex PCR, and TCRdb's table has in-frame clones only and misses some. The sample has roughly 62,000 clones, about four fifths seen once. The specimen was PBMCs. The receptors derive from a woman in her 30s in good health and CMV-seronegative.

The chain uses TRBV2 and TRBJ1-5; 7 bases line up with TRBD1. CDR3 length: 14 residues. J was trimmed by 7 bases and V by 6 bases; bases with no gene match: 9. Per germline, CDR1 SNHLY and CDR2 FYNNEI. Written as DNA, the CDR3 is TGTGCCAGCAGCCAACAGGGGAAGGGGCAGCCCCAGCATTTT. This codes for CASSQQGKGQPQHF.

This chain links TRBV30 with TRBJ1-4, with D possibly being TRBD1 (5 bases). Trimming shortened V by 0 bases and J by 8 bases, and 13 bases separated the two germline ends. Germline loops: CDR1 GTSNPN, CDR2 SVGIG (reference sequence). This CDR3 has 14 amino acids. The CDR3 DNA sequence: TGTGCCTGGAGTGTATCAGGGTTTGGAGAAAAACTGTTTTTT. This sequence encodes CAWSVSGFGEKLFF. Full variable domain (remainder filled in from reference TRBV30 and TRBJ1-4): SQTIHQWPATLVQPVGSPLSLECTVEGTSNPNLYWYRQAAGRGLQLLFYSVGIGQISSEVPQNLSASRPQDRQFILSSKKLLLSDSGFYLCAWSVSGFGEKLFFGSGTQLSVL.

The chain couples TRBV19 to TRBJ2-1, with 9 bases identical to TRBD2. V gave up 3 bases and J gave up 5 bases; unmatched junction bases: 11. The CDR3 is made up of 17 amino acids. The germline V gene encodes CDR1 LNHDA and CDR2 SQIVND (reference sequence). The DNA of the CDR3 is TGTGCCAGTAGTATTAATCTAGCGGGACCGTACGACAATGAGCAGTTCTTC. As protein: CASSINLAGPYDNEQFF.

The V gene is TRBV2, the J gene TRBJ1-2, with no clear D. The V end lost 4 bases, the J end lost 1 base, and 10 bases lay between the germline ends. CDR1 SNHLY and CDR2 FYNNEI come from the germline V gene. This CDR3 has 14 amino acids. The CDR3 nucleotides read TGTGCCAGCAGTGGCCAGCGGGATAACTATGGCTACACCTTC. Protein product: CASSGQRDNYGYTF.

The chain couples TRBV30 to TRBJ2-3, with unresolved D. The V gene lost 5 bases and the J gene lost 5 bases, with 5 bases spanning the gap. In germline, CDR1 is GTSNPN, CDR2 SVGIG (reference sequence). The CDR3 consists of 10 residues. CDR3 in amino acids: CAWAVDTQYF. CDR3 DNA sequence: TGTGCCTGGGCAGTAGATACGCAGTATTTT.

This chain links TRBV19 with TRBJ2-5; D gene ambiguous. The DNA matches TRBJ2-7 better at its end, which makes the J call doubtful. This CDR3 spans 12 amino acids. Per germline, CDR1 LNHDA and CDR2 SQIVND (reference sequence). CDR3 bases: TGTGCCAGTAGTAGGGGTGACTACGAGCAGTACTTC. This encodes CASSRGDYEQYF.

The chain employs TRBV28 and TRBJ2-4, with D possibly matching TRBD1 (6 bases). The length of the CDR3 is 14 residues. Germline V gene sequence: CDR1 MDHEN, CDR2 SYDVKM. V dropped 6 bases and J dropped 6 bases, with 15 bases sitting between them. Here the CDR3 reads CASRVRGSLNIQYF. DNA of the CDR3: TGTGCCAGCAGGGTTAGGGGGAGCCTAAACATTCAGTACTTC.

V usage is TRBV6-5 and J usage is TRBJ2-3; the match to TRBD1 covers 7 bases. Germline CDR1 is MNHEY and CDR2 is SVGAGI. The J segment lost 2 bases and the V segment lost 2 bases, leaving 4 bases of the junction unmatched. The CDR3 extends over 15 amino acids. The CDR3 bases are TGTGCCAGCAGTTACGGGACAGAGTACACAGATACGCAGTATTTT. Protein product: CASSYGTEYTDTQYF.

J is TRBJ1-5 and V is TRBV23-1, with a tentative D call TRBD1 (5 bases). TRBV23-1 is noted as an ORF with a role that remains uncertain. Trimming stripped 7 bases from V and 0 bases from J, with 19 bases between. This CDR3 region has 17 residues. CDR3 residues: CASIFSIGAYSNQPQHF. DNA for the CDR3: TGCGCCAGCATATTCTCCATAGGGGCTTATAGCAATCAGCCCCAGCATTTT.

The gene calls are TRBV15 and TRBJ2-5; tentatively, D is TRBD2 (6 bases). The J call may be incorrect, as the DNA end agrees better with TRBJ2-7. The CDR3 has 17 amino acids. Germline loops: CDR1 LNHNV, CDR2 YYDKDF (reference sequence). CDR3: CATSRDLFGRASYEQYF. The CDR3 bases are TGTGCCACCAGCAGAGATCTCTTCGGGAGAGCATCCTACGAGCAGTACTTC.